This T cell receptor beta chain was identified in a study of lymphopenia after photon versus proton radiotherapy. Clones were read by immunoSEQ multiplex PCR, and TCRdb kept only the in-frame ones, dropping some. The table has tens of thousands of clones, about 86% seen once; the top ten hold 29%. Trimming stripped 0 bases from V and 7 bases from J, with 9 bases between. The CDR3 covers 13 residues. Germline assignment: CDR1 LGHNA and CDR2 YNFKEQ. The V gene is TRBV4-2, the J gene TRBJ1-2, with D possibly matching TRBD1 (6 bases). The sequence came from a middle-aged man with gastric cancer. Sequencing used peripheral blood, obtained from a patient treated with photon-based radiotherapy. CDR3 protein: CASSQDPGAGYTF. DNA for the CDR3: TGTGCCAGCAGCCAAGATCCGGGGGCTGGCTACACCTTC.